Included here is one T cell receptor (beta chain) sequence, with context. Per the authors' pipeline: Estimation of nucleated cell counts relied on the amplification of reference gene primers. The data were produced by immunoSEQ multiplex PCR, yet TCRdb's version contains in-frame clones alone and is incomplete. Clone size and the V and J calls come from that table; the DNA yielded D and trimming. This table has around 250,000 clones, more than 65% appearing once. From germline, CDR1 is SGHNT and CDR2 YYREEE (reference sequence). Deletions cut 0 bases from V and 0 bases from J, with 7 bases between. The CDR3 contains 15 residues. This record comes from a study of blood T cell repertoires in COVID-19. Study summary: Collection of acute and convalescent COVID-19 samples took place in the United States, Italy and Spain. The cDNA or gDNA used as material had been derived from T cells, B-cell-depleted T cells, or PBMCs.

The chain carries TRBV5-4 and TRBJ2-1; tentative D call: TRBD2 (5 bases). This clonotype originated in a man in his fifties with active or convalescent COVID-19. Sequenced input: peripheral blood. CDR3 nucleotides: TGTGCCAGCAGCTTGGACCTAGCCTCCTACAATGAGCAGTTCTTC. Its protein is CASSLDLASYNEQFF.